A selection of T cell receptor beta chains follows, all from one sample in a study of T cells in Graves' hyperthyroidism and ophthalmopathy. TCRdb analysed the multiplex PCR reads with MiXCR anew, one entry per CDR3 protein. The table includes 690,000 or so distinct CDR3 sequences, under 20% detected once. Sequenced sample: blood. Source of these receptors: a woman between 45 and 60 years old with Graves' hyperthyroidism that later progressed to Graves' ophthalmopathy. Both conserved end residues are part of each CDR3. The D gene is left open where the match is weak. Rows may omit the clone size; those that give it use once, few, many or a size class.

d_gene	abundance	j_gene	v_gene	CDR3nt	CDR3aa
NA	NA	TRBJ1-6	TRBV19	TGTGCCAGTAGTATAGAGAATCCGGACAAGGAGGGTTCACCCCTCCACTTT	CASSIENPDKEGSPLHF
NA	NA	TRBJ1-2	TRBV6-1	TGTGCCAGCAGTCAAGACCGGGACGCTGGCTACACCTTC	CASSQDRDAGYTF
NA	few	TRBJ2-3	TRBV6-1	TGTGCCAGCAGTGAAACAACCTGGTCCAGAGATACGCAGTATTTT	CASSETTWSRDTQYF
NA	few	TRBJ1-2	TRBV10-3	TGTGCCATCAGTGAGTCGCATTTCTATGGCCACACCTTC	CAISESHFYGHTF
TRBD1	few	TRBJ1-6	TRBV20-1	TGCAGTGCTCCGGACAGGTTGAATTCACCCCTCCACTTT	CSAPDRLNSPLHF
NA	many	TRBJ2-7	TRBV3-1	TGTGCCAGCAGCCAAGTAAGCGGTGACTACGAGCAGTACTTC	CASSQVSGDYEQYF
NA	many	TRBJ1-1	TRBV3-1	TGTGCCAGCAGCCAAACGATGGGGGGGAGGGCTGAAGCTTTCTTT	CASSQTMGGRAEAFF
NA	few	TRBJ2-5	TRBV27	TGTGCCAGCAGTCAAGGATGGCAAGAGACCCAGTACTTC	CASSQGWQETQYF
NA	many	TRBJ2-7	TRBV20-1	TGCAGTGCCGGGGGTCAGGTTTACGAGCAGTACTTC	CSAGGQVYEQYF
NA	NA	TRBJ1-3	TRBV13	TGTGCCAGCAGCGCGGGGACTACTTGGGGAGGAAACACCATATATTTT	CASSAGTTWGGNTIYF
TRBD1	NA	TRBJ1-2	TRBV6-1	TGTGCCAGCAGTGAAGAGCGGATACAGGGGTTCGGCTACACCTTC	CASSEERIQGFGYTF
NA	many	TRBJ1-5	TRBV3-1	TGTGCCAGCAGCCAGGGTGACTATCAGCCCCAGCATTTT	CASSQGDYQPQHF
TRBD2	many	TRBJ2-7	TRBV20-1	TGCAGTGCTAGACTCGGAGGCGGGGGTGGGTACGAGCAGTACTTC	CSARLGGGGGYEQYF
NA	few	TRBJ1-2	TRBV20-1	TGCAGTGCTAGAGAATCAGGTGATACTAACTATGGCTACACCTTC	CSARESGDTNYGYTF
TRBD1	NA	TRBJ2-7	TRBV19	TGTGCCAGTAGTTTTGATCCGGGACAGGGCGACGAGCAGTACTTC	CASSFDPGQGDEQYF
NA	NA	TRBJ2-1	TRBV12-3/TRBV12-4	TGTGCCAGCAGTTTAGGCTGGAATGAGCAGTTCTTC	CASSLGWNEQFF
TRBD1	few	TRBJ2-2	TRBV6-5	TGTGCCAGCAGTTACTCCGGCCAGGGGGTCTCAACCGGGGAGCTGTTTTTT	CASSYSGQGVSTGELFF
TRBD1	many	TRBJ2-1	TRBV25-1	TGTGCCAGCAGTTCCACCGGGACAGATTACAATGAGCAGTTCTTC	CASSSTGTDYNEQFF